This T cell receptor beta chain was documented in a study of neoadjuvant nivolumab and ipilimumab in lung cancer. The method was immunoSEQ multiplex PCR; TCRdb's version includes in-frame clones alone and lacks a portion of them. There are about 10,000 clones in the sample; around 81% occur only once, and under 3.5% lies in the top ten. CDR1 is KGHSH, CDR2 LQKENI, per germline. This CDR3 comprises 16 residues. Unmatched junction bases numbered 6, after V lost 3 bases and J lost 3 bases. Worth noting for this clone: As yet, its antigen is unknown.

Whole-study findings and limits: Higher pretherapy blood TCR richness went with higher resected-tumor richness. Only a single major-pathologic-response sample was available for clonality analysis. Only two of four nivolumab-treated tumors gained richness and clonality by surgery. Only a small number of samples underwent TCR sequencing.

The gene calls are TRBV18 and TRBJ2-7, with TRBD1 matching 12 bases. The sample consisted of peripheral blood, taken before neoadjuvant nivolumab, alone or with ipilimumab. The clonotype was recovered from an adult with non-small cell lung cancer. DNA of the CDR3: TGTGCCAGCTCACCCCCCGGGACAGGGGGCTACTACGAGCAGTACTTC. Its translation is CASSPPGTGGYYEQYF.